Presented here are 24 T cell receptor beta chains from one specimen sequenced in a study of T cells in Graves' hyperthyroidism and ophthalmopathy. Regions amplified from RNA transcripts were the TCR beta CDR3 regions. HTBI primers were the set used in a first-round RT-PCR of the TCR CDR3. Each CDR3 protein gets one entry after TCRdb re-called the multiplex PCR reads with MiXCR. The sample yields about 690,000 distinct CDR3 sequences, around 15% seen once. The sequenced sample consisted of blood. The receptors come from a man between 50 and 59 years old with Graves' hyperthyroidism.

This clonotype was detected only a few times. Here the CDR3 DNA reads TGCGCCAGCAGCCAATCGACGACCACAAGATACGAGCAGTACTTC. Amino acids: CASSQSTTTRYEQYF. The chain links TRBV4-3 to TRBJ2-7; D is unresolved. Germline CDR1 LGHNA, CDR2 YSLEER. This CDR3 has 15 amino acids. The ends were cut back, 2 bases at V and 4 bases at J, with 15 bases in the middle.

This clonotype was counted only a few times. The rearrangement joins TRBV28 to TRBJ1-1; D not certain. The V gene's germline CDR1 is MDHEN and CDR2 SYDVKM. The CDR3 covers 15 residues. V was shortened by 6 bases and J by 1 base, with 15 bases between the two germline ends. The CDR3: CASRVLRAANTEAFF. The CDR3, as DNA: TGTGCCAGCAGAGTCCTAAGGGCAGCGAACACTGAAGCTTTCTTT.

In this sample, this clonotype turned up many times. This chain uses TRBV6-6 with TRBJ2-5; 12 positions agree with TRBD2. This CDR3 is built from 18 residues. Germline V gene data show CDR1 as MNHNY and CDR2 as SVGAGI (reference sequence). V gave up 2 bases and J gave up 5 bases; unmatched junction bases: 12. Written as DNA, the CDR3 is TGTGCCAGCAGTTACCCGAGACTAGCGGGAGAGTTTATTGAGACCCAGTACTTC. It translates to CASSYPRLAGEFIETQYF.

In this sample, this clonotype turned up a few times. In DNA, the CDR3 is TGTGCCCAGGGGGCGGGAAGAATAAATGAGCAGTTCTTC. Its protein is CAQGAGRINEQFF. This rearrangement joins TRBV30 to TRBJ2-1, with 8 bases identical to TRBD1. Per the germline V gene, CDR1 is GTSNPN and CDR2 is SVGIG (reference sequence). The CDR3 runs to 13 residues. After removal of 8 bases from V and 7 bases from J, the junction contained 10 bases not matched to a gene.

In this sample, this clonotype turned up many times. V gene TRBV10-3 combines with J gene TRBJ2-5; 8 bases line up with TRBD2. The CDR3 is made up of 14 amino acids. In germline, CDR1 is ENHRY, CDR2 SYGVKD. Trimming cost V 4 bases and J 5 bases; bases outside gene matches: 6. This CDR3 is CAISASGSKETQYF. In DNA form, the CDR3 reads TGTGCCATCAGTGCAAGCGGGAGTAAGGAGACCCAGTACTTC.

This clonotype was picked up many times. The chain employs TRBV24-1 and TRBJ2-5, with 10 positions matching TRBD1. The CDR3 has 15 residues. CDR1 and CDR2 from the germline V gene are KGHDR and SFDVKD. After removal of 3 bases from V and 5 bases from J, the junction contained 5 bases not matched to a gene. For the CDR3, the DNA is TGTGCCACCAGTGATCCCCGGACAGGGGGGGAGACCCAGTACTTC. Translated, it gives CATSDPRTGGETQYF.

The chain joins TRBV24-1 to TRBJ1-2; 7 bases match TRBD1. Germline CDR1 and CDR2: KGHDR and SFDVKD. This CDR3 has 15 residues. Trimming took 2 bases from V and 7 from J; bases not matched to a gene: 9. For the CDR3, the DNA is TGTGCCACCAGTGATTCATCCTCAGGGGGACCTGGCTACACCTTC. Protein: CATSDSSSGGPGYTF.

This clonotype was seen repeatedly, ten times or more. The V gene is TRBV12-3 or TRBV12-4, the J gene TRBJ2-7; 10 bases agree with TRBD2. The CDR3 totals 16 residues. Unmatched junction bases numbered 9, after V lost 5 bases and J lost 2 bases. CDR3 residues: CASSRPGTSVAYEQYF. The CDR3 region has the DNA TGTGCCAGCAGTCGCCCCGGGACTAGCGTTGCCTACGAGCAGTACTTC.

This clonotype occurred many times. CDR3 in amino acids: CASSLDWGGQGNEQFF. CDR3 DNA sequence: TGTGCCAGCAGCTTAGATTGGGGGGGACAGGGCAATGAGCAGTTCTTC. The genes are TRBV11-2 and TRBJ2-1; TRBD1 matches 9 bases. The CDR3 is 16 amino acids. Germline CDR1 and CDR2: SGHAT and FQNNGV. V dropped 0 bases and J dropped 6; count of bases not matched to a gene: 6.

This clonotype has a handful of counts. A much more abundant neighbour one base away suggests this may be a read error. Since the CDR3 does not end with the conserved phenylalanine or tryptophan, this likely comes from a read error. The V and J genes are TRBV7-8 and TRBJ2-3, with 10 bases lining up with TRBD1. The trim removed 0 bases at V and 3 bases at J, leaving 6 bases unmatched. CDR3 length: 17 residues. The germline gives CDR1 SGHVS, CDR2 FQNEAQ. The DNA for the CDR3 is TGTGCCAGCAGCTTAGCGGCTGGGACAGGGGTGACAGATACGCAGTATTCT. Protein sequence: CASSLAAGTGVTDTQYS.

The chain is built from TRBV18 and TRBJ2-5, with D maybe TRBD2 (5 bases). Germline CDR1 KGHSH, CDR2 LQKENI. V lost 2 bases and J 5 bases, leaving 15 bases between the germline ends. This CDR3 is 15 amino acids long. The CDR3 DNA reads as TGTGCCAGCTCACCAAATGAGGGAGCCAGCGAGACCCAGTACTTC. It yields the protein CASSPNEGASETQYF.

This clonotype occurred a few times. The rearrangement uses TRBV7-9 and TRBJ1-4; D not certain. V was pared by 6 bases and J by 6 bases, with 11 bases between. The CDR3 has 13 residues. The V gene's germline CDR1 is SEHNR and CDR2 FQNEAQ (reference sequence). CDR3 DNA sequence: TGTGCCAGCAGGTCACGACCATATGAAAAACTGTTTTTT. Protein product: CASRSRPYEKLFF.

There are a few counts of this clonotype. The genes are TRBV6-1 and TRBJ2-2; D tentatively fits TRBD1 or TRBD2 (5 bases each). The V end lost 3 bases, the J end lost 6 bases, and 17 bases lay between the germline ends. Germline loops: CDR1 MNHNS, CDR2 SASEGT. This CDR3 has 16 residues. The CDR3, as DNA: TGTGCCAGCAGTGACCGGGACCAGGGAATTGCCGGGGAGCTGTTTTTT. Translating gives CASSDRDQGIAGELFF.

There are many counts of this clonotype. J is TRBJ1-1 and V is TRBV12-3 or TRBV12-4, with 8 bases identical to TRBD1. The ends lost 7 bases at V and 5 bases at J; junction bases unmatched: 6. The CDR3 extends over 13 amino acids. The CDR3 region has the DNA TGTGCCAGCACGGGACAGGAGGGAACTGAAGCTTTCTTT. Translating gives CASTGQEGTEAFF.

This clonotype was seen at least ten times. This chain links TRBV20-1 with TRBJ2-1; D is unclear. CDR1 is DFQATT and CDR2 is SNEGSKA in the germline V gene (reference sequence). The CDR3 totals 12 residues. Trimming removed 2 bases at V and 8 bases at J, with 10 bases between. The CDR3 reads CSARIILDEQFF. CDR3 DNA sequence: TGCAGTGCTAGAATTATTTTGGATGAGCAGTTCTTC.

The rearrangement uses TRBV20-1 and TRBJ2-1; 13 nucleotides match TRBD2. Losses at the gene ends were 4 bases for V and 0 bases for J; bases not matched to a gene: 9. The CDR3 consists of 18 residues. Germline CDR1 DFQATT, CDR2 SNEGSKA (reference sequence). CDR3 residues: CSAILTSGRLSSYNEQFF. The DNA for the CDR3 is TGCAGTGCTATCCTGACTAGCGGGAGGCTAAGCTCCTACAATGAGCAGTTCTTC.

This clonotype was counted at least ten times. Written as DNA, the CDR3 is TGTGCCAGCAGGACAGGGGCCGAGACCCAGTACTTC. Translating gives CASRTGAETQYF. The chain recombines TRBV6-2 or TRBV6-3 with TRBJ2-5; the match to TRBD1 covers 8 bases. The CDR3 loop spans 12 amino acids. The germline V gene encodes CDR1 MNHEY and CDR2 SVGEGT. V gave up 6 bases and J gave up 5 bases; unmatched junction bases: 2.

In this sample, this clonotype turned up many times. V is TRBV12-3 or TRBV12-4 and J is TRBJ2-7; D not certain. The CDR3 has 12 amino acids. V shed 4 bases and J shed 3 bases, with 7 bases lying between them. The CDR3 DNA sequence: TGTGCCAGCAGTTGGGCCGACTACGAGCAGTACTTC. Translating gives CASSWADYEQYF.

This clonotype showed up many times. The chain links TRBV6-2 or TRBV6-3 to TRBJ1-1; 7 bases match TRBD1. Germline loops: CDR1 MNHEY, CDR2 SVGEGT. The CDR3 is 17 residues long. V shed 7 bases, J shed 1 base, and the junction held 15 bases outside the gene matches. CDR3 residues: CASIGWTTGQQNTEAFF. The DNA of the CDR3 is TGTGCCAGCATCGGTTGGACTACGGGACAGCAGAACACTGAAGCTTTCTTT.

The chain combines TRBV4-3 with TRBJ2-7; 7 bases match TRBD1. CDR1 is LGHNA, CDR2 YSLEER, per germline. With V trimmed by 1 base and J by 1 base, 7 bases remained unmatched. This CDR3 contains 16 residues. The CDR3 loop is CASSQGRGRGSYEQYF. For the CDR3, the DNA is TGCGCCAGCAGCCAAGGAAGGGGGCGCGGGTCCTACGAGCAGTACTTC.

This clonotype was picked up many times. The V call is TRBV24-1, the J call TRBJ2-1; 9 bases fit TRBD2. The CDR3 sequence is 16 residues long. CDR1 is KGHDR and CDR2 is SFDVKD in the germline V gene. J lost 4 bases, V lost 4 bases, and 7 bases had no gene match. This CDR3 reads CATSDQSSGSYNEQFF. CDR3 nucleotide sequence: TGTGCCACCAGTGACCAAAGTAGCGGGAGTTACAATGAGCAGTTCTTC.

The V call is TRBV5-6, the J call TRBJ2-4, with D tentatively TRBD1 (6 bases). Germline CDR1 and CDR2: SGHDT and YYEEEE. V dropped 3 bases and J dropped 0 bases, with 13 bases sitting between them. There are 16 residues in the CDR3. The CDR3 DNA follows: TGTGCCAGCAGCTCGCCAGGGGTGTTAGCCAAAAACATTCAGTACTTC. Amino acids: CASSSPGVLAKNIQYF.

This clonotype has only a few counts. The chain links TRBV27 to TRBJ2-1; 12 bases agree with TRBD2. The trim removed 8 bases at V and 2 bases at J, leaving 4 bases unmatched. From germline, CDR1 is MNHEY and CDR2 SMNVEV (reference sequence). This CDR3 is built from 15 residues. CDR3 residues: CASLGLAGPYNEQFF. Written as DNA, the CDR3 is TGTGCCAGCTTGGGACTAGCGGGCCCCTACAATGAGCAGTTCTTC.

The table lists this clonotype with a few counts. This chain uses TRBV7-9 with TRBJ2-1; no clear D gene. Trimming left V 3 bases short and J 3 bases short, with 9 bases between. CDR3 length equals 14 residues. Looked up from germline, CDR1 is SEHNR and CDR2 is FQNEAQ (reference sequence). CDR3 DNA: TGTGCCAGCAGCTTCTCAAAGGGCTACAATGAGCAGTTCTTC. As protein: CASSFSKGYNEQFF.